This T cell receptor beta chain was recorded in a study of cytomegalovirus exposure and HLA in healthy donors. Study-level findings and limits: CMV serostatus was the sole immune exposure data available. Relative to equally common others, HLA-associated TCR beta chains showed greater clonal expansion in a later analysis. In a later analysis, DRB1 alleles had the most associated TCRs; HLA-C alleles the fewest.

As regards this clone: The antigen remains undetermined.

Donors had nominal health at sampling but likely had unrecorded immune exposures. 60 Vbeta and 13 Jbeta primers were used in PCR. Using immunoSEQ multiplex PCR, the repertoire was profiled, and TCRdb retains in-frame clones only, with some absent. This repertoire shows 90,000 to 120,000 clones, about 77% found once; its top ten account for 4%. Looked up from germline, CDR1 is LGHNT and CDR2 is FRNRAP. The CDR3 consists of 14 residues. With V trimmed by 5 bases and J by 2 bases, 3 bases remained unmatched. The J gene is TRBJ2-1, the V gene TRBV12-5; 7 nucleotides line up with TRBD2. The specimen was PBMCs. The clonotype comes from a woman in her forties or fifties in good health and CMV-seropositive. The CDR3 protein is CASGREAPYNEQFF. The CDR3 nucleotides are TGTGCTAGTGGTCGGGAGGCGCCCTACAATGAGCAGTTCTTC.